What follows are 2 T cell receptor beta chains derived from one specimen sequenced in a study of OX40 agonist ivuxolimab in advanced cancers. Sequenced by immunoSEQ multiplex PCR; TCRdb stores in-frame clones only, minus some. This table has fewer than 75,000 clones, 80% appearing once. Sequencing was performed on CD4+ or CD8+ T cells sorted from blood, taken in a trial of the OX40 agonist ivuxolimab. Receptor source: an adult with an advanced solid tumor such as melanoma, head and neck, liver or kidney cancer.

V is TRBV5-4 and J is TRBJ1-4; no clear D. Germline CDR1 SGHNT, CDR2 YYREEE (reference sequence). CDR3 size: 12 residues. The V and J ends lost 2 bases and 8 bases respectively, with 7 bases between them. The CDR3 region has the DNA TGTGCCAGCAGCTTTGGACGGGAAAAACTGTTTTTT. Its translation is CASSFGREKLFF.

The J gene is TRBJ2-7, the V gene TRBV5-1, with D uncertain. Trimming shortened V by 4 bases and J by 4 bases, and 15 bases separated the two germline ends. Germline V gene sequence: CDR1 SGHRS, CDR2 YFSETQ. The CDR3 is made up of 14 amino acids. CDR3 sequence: CASSPTTEVYEQYF. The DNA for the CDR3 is TGCGCCAGCAGCCCAACTACCGAGGTTTACGAGCAGTACTTC. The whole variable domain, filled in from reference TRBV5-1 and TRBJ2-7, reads KAGVTQTPRYLIKTRGQQVTLSCSPISGHRSVSWYQQTPGQGLQFLFEYFSETQRNKGNFPGRFSGRQFSNSRSEMNVSTLELGDSALYLCASSPTTEVYEQYFGPGTRLTVT.